The present T cell receptor (beta chain) was sequenced within a study of OX40 agonist ivuxolimab in advanced cancers. Clones were read by immunoSEQ multiplex PCR, and TCRdb kept only the in-frame ones, dropping some. The data contain around 20,000 clones, 90% of them seen just once; the ten biggest clones take up approximately 49%. The CDR3 runs 12 residues. V lost 5 bases to trimming and J lost 1 base, with 6 bases between them. The V gene's germline CDR1 is ENHRY and CDR2 SYGVKD. J is TRBJ2-7 and V is TRBV10-3, with unresolved D. This specimen was CD4+ or CD8+ T cells sorted from blood, taken in a trial of the OX40 agonist ivuxolimab. The clonotype was recovered from an adult with an advanced solid tumor such as melanoma, head and neck, liver or kidney cancer. DNA of the CDR3: TGTGCCATCAGTCCGAGTTCCTACGAGCAGTACTTC. Residues: CAISPSSYEQYF.